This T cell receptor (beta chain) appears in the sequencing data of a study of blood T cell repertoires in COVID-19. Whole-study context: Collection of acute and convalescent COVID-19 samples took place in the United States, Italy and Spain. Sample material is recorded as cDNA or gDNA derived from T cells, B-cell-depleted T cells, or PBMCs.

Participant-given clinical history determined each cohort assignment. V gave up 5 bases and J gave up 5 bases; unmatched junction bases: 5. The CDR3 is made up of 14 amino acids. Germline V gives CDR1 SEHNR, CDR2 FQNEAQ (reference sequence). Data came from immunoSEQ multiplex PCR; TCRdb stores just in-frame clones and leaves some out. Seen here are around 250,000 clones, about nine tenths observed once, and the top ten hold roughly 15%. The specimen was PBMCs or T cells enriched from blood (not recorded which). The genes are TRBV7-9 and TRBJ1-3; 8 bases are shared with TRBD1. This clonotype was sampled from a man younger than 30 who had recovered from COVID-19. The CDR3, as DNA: TGTGCCAGCAGCACCGGGACAGGAAGAAACACCATATATTTT. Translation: CASSTGTGRNTIYF.